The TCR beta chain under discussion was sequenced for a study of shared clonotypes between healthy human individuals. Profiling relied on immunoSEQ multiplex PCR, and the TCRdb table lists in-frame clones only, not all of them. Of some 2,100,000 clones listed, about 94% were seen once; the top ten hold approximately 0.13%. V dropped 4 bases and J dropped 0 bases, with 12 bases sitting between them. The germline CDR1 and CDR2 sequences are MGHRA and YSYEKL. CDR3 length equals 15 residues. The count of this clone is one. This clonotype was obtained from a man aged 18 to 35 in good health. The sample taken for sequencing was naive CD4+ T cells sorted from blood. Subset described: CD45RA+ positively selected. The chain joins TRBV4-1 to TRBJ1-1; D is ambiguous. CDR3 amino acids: CASSLPGVVNTEAFF. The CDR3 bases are TGCGCCAGCAGCCTACCCGGGGTAGTGAACACTGAAGCTTTCTTT.